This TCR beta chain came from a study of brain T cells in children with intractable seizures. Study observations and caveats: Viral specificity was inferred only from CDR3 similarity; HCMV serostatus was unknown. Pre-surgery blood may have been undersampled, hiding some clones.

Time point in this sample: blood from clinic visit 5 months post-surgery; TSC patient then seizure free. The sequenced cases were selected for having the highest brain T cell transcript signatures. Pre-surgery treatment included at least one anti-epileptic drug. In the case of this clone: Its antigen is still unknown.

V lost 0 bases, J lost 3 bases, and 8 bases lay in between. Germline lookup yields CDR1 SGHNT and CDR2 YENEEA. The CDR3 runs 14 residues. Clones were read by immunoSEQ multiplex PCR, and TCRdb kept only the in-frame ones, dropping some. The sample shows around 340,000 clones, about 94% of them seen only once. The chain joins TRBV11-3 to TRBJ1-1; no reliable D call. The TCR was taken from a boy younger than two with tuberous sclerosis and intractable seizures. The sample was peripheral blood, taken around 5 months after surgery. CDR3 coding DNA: TGTGCCAGCAGCTTAGACCAGCATCACACTGAAGCTTTCTTT. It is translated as CASSLDQHHTEAFF.